What follows are 6 T cell receptor beta chains derived from one specimen sequenced in a study of cytomegalovirus exposure and HLA in healthy donors. The PCR ran on 60 Vbeta and 13 Jbeta primers. The data were produced by immunoSEQ multiplex PCR, yet TCRdb's version contains in-frame clones alone and is incomplete. Among around 68,000 clones listed, roughly 80% were seen once. The sample was PBMCs. Source of these receptors: a woman aged 30 to 39 in good health and CMV-seropositive.

V gene TRBV7-2 combines with J gene TRBJ1-3; D is unresolved. Trimming left V 6 bases short and J 0 bases short, with 6 bases between. This CDR3 has 13 amino acids. Germline assignment: CDR1 SGHTA and CDR2 FQGNSA. CDR3 coding DNA: TGTGCCAGCAGACAGTCCTCTGGAAACACCATATATTTT. Its translation is CASRQSSGNTIYF.

As for this clone: One end of the junction is discordant with germline, which a read error may explain. Other DNA sequences in this sample translate to the same CDR3. V gene TRBV18 combines with J gene TRBJ2-5, with TRBD2 matching 7 bases. The germline CDR1 and CDR2 sequences are KGHSH and LQKENI. The CDR3 covers 14 residues. CDR3 nucleotides: TGCGCCAGCTCACCACCGGGGAGGGCTGAGACCCAGTACTTC. Translating gives CASSPPGRAETQYF.

Only one count was recorded for this clone. The V call is TRBV6-5, the J call TRBJ2-7; 9 bases line up with TRBD1. The ends lost 6 bases at V and 2 bases at J; junction bases unmatched: 5. Germline CDR1 reads MNHEY; CDR2 reads SVGAGI. The CDR3 sequence is 14 residues long. DNA for the CDR3: TGTGCCAGCAGGCGGGACAGGGTAACCTACGAGCAGTACTTC. This sequence encodes CASRRDRVTYEQYF.

This clone was observed a few times. Other DNA variants within this sample encode the same CDR3. This chain joins TRBV19 and TRBJ2-1; perhaps TRBD1 as D (5 bases). V lost 6 bases and J lost 0, with 12 bases in between. The CDR3 extends over 15 amino acids. Germline V gene lookup returns CDR1 LNHDA and CDR2 SQIVND (reference sequence). CDR3 region: CASRLDRSSYNEQFF. The CDR3 bases are TGTGCCAGTAGGCTAGACAGAAGCTCCTACAATGAGCAGTTCTTC.

For the CDR3, the DNA is TGTGCCAGCAGCGTAGCGACTAGCGCGAACACCGGGGAGCTGTTTTTT. This codes for CASSVATSANTGELFF. The chain combines TRBV9 with TRBJ2-2; 8 bases align to TRBD2. CDR3 length equals 16 residues. The trim removed 0 bases at V and 0 bases at J, leaving 1 base unmatched. Germline CDR1 reads SGDLS; CDR2 reads YYNGEE.

The V gene is TRBV6-5, the J gene TRBJ2-2; TRBD1 is a possible D gene (6 bases). V was clipped by 0 bases and J by 4 bases, with 12 bases between them. Germline CDR1 MNHEY, CDR2 SVGAGI. The CDR3 has 16 amino acids. The CDR3 sequence is CASSYSAGAITGELFF. The CDR3, as DNA: TGTGCCAGCAGTTACTCTGCAGGGGCGATCACCGGGGAGCTGTTTTTT.